The 6 T cell receptor beta chains listed next were all sequenced from one sample in a study of long-term antiretroviral therapy in people with HIV. The immunoSEQ assay was v3.0, run at survey level. Using immunoSEQ multiplex PCR, the repertoire was profiled, and TCRdb retains in-frame clones only, with some absent. The profile covers over 10,000 clones, with around 77% appearing a single time and 15% to 20% taken by the ten largest. Material: unsorted PBMCs, obtained 0.5 years before starting antiretroviral therapy. All receptors derive from a woman in her 40s with HIV.

The CDR3, as DNA: TGCAGCGTTGCGGGGACTGAGCAGGAGGCCTTTGAGCAGTACTTC. It specifies CSVAGTEQEAFEQYF. The chain has TRBV29-1 and TRBJ2-7; tentatively, D is TRBD2 (6 bases). Germline loops: CDR1 SQVTM, CDR2 ANQGSEA. Between the trimmed V and J ends, which lost 4 bases and 7 bases, there was a span of 23 bases. This CDR3 has 15 amino acids.

This chain uses TRBV18 with TRBJ1-6, with unresolved D. Germline V gene data show CDR1 as KGHSH and CDR2 as LQKENI. V lost 3 bases to trimming and J lost 6 bases, with 18 bases between them. The CDR3 covers 17 residues. Written as DNA, the CDR3 is TGTGCCAGCTCACCCGGATTTGGTATGATCGCTAATTCACCCCTCCACTTT. It is translated as CASSPGFGMIANSPLHF.

J is TRBJ1-1 and V is TRBV9; 8 nucleotides agree with TRBD1. V shed 4 bases, J shed 0 bases, and the junction held 5 bases outside the gene matches. The germline gives CDR1 SGDLS, CDR2 YYNGEE. The CDR3 extends over 15 amino acids. Written as DNA, the CDR3 is TGTGCCAGCAGCCCCCGGACAGGGCTGAACACTGAAGCTTTCTTT. It yields the protein CASSPRTGLNTEAFF.

This clone was counted a single time. The CDR3 nucleotides are TGTGCCAGCAGCCGCACCTTAGGAACTGAGCAGTTCTTC. This gives the protein CASSRTLGTEQFF. V and J are TRBV7-2 and TRBJ2-1; D unresolved. V was cut by 5 bases and J by 9 bases, with 14 bases left in between. Germline V gives CDR1 SGHTA, CDR2 FQGNSA. This CDR3 is built from 13 residues.

V gene TRBV6-4 combines with J gene TRBJ2-6; D is uncertain. Trimming left V 7 bases short and J 2 bases short, with 9 bases between. This CDR3 is built from 14 residues. Germline-derived CDR1 and CDR2 are MRHNA and SNTAGT. The CDR3 bases are TGTGCCAGCAAGTCAGGCCCTGGGGCCAACGTCCTGACTTTC. This gives the protein CASKSGPGANVLTF.

The V call is TRBV9, the J call TRBJ2-7; 9 nucleotides agree with TRBD2. The V gene's germline CDR1 is SGDLS and CDR2 YYNGEE. After removal of 3 bases from V and 2 bases from J, the junction contained 3 bases not matched to a gene. This CDR3 has 14 amino acids. In DNA form, the CDR3 reads TGTGCCAGCAGCGAAACTAGCGGGCCCTACGAGCAGTACTTC. This codes for CASSETSGPYEQYF.